A selection of T cell receptor beta chains follows, all from one sample in a study of blood T cell repertoires in COVID-19. Profiled with immunoSEQ multiplex PCR; TCRdb holds only in-frame clones, not every one. This sample carries 250,000 to 350,000 clones, roughly 84% of them seen once, and the ten largest clones take roughly 1.5%. What was sequenced was peripheral blood. The receptors come from a human donor with COVID-19, enrolled during active disease. The donor label of this sample is uncertain. CDR3s include the opening cysteine and the closing phenylalanine or tryptophan.

J	V	CDR3
TRBJ1-1	TRBV28	CASSFQIDEAFF
TRBJ1-1	TRBV19	CASGRDLGTEAFF
TRBJ2-1	TRBV7-9	CASSLGTSGEQFF
TRBJ2-1	TRBV9	CASSVASGSLSFF
TRBJ1-1	TRBV7-9	CASSFFLWTANTEAFF
TRBJ1-1	TRBV6-5	CASSWYPSTGPSEAFF
TRBJ2-7	TRBV13	CASSPPGGGEQYF
TRBJ2-5	TRBV29-1	CSVTRQGAQETQYF
TRBJ2-3	TRBV29-1	CSVDPSGIRSTDTQYF
TRBJ1-5	TRBV28	CASSDRPEGPQHF
TRBJ1-5	TRBV11-1	CASSLGADQPQHF
TRBJ1-1	TRBV6-5	CASSPAAGRFTEAFF
TRBJ1-2	TRBV2	CASSDGGSTGYYGYTF
TRBJ2-3	TRBV7-2	CASSLMRGRSTDTQYF
TRBJ1-3	TRBV10-2	CASTARQGAGNTIYF